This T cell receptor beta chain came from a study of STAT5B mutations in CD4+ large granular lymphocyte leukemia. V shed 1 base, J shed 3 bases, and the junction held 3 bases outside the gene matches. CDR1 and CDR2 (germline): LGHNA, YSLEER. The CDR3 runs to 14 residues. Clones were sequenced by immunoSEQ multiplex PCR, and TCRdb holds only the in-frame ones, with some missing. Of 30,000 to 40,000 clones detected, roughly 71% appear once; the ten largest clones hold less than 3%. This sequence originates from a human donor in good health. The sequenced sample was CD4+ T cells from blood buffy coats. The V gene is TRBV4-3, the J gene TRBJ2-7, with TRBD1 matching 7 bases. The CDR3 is CASSQVRGLYEQYF. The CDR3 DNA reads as TGCGCCAGCAGCCAAGTTAGGGGGCTCTACGAGCAGTACTTC.